These 6 T cell receptor beta chains originate from one sample sequenced in a study of glioma-infiltrating T cells after dendritic cell vaccination. Using immunoSEQ multiplex PCR, the repertoire was profiled, and TCRdb retains in-frame clones only, with some absent. The repertoire includes roughly 83,000 clones, 65% to 90% of them detected once, and about a sixth sits in the top ten. The input for sequencing was blood, taken before dendritic cell vaccination. Source of these receptors: a human donor with glioblastoma.

The rearrangement links TRBV2 to TRBJ2-1; unclear D gene. Germline-derived CDR1 and CDR2 are SNHLY and FYNNEI. CDR3 size: 12 residues. Trimming removed 2 bases at V and 7 bases at J, with 6 bases between. CDR3 DNA: TGTGCCAGCAGTGAATTGTTAAATGAGCAGTTCTTC. Its translation: CASSELLNEQFF.

V gene TRBV7-2 combines with J gene TRBJ2-3; TRBD2 is a possible D gene (5 bases). The CDR3 covers 13 residues. Trimming left V 3 bases short and J 14 bases short, with 18 bases between. Germline CDR1 and CDR2: SGHTA and FQGNSA. The CDR3 bases are TGTGCCAGCAGCTTCAAACGACGGGATGGTCCGTATTTT. This encodes CASSFKRRDGPYF.

The V call is TRBV25-1, the J call TRBJ2-5; possibly TRBD1 for D (6 bases). V shed 8 bases and J shed 2 bases, with 12 bases lying between them. The germline V gene encodes CDR1 MGHDK and CDR2 SYGVNS. CDR3 size: 13 residues. This chain's CDR3 is CASVRRGQETQYF. The CDR3 region has the DNA TGTGCCAGCGTCCGAAGGGGGCAAGAGACCCAGTACTTC.

This chain joins TRBV9 and TRBJ2-1; perhaps TRBD1 as D (7 bases). Germline CDR1 SGDLS, CDR2 YYNGEE. The CDR3 contains 19 residues. V lost 0 bases and J lost 8, with 27 bases in between. The CDR3 loop is CASSVVPTSTGSGLDEQFF. For the CDR3, the DNA is TGTGCCAGCAGCGTAGTCCCAACATCGACAGGGAGCGGGCTGGATGAGCAGTTCTTC.

This clone appeared once. The chain is built from TRBV2 and TRBJ2-7; tentative D call: TRBD1 (5 bases). V shed 3 bases and J shed 2 bases, with 14 bases lying between them. The CDR3 is 15 residues long. Per germline, CDR1 SNHLY and CDR2 FYNNEI. CDR3 loop: CASSDVREHTYEQYF. The CDR3 DNA follows: TGTGCCAGCAGTGATGTCAGGGAACATACCTACGAGCAGTACTTC.

The rearrangement joins TRBV6-4 to TRBJ1-2, with TRBD1 identical over 7 bases. This CDR3 has 14 residues. V gave up 7 bases and J gave up 4 bases; unmatched junction bases: 9. Germline-derived CDR1 and CDR2 are MRHNA and SNTAGT. In DNA, the CDR3 is TGTGCCAGCAAGTACAGTTGGGACAGCTATGGCTACACCTTC. Protein sequence: CASKYSWDSYGYTF.